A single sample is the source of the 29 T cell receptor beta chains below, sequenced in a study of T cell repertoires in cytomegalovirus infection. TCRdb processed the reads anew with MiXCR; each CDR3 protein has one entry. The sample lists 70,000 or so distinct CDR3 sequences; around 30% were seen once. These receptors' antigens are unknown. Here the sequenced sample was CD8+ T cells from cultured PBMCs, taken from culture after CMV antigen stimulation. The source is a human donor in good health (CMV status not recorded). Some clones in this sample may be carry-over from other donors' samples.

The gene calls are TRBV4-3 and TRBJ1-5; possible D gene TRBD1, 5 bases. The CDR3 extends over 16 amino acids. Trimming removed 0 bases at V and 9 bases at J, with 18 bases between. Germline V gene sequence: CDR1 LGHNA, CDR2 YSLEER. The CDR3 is CASSQDSSAGRGPQHF. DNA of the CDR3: TGCGCCAGCAGCCAAGATAGTAGCGCAGGGCGAGGGCCCCAGCATTTT.

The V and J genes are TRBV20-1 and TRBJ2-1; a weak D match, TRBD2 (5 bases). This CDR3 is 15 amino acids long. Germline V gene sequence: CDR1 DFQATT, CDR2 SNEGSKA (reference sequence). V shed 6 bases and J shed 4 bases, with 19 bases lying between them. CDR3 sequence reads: CSALVFRRVYNEQFF. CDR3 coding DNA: TGCAGTGCCTTAGTCTTCCGGCGGGTTTACAATGAGCAGTTCTTC.

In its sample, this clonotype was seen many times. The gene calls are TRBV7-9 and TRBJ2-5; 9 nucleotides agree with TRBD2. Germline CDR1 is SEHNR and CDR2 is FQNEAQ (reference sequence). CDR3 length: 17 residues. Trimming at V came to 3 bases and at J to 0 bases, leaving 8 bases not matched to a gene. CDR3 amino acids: CASSFQASGTYQETQYF. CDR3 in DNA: TGTGCCAGCAGCTTTCAGGCTAGCGGGACGTACCAAGAGACCCAGTACTTC.

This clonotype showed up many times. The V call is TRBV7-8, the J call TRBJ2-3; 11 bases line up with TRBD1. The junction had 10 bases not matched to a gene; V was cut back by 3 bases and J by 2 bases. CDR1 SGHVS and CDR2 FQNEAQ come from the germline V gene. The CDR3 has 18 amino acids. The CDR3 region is CASSFPTDRGPATDTQYF. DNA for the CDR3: TGTGCCAGCAGCTTCCCGACGGACAGGGGGCCAGCCACAGATACGCAGTATTTT. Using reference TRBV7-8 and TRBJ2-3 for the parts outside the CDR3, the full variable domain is GAGVSQSPRYKVAKRGQDVALRCDPISGHVSLFWYQQALGQGPEFLTYFQNEAQLDKSGLPSDRFFAERPEGSVSTLKIQRTQQEDSAVYLCASSFPTDRGPATDTQYFGPGTRLTVL.

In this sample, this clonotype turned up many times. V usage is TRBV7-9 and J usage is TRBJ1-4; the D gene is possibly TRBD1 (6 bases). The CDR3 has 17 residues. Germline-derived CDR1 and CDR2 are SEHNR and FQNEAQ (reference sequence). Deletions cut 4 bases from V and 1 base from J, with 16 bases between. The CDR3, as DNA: TGTGCCAGCAGCTCTACTCTGAAGGGGGGAACTAATGAAAAACTGTTTTTT. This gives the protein CASSSTLKGGTNEKLFF.

CDR3 DNA: TGTGCCAGCAAGACAGGGATCCCCTACAATGAGCAGTTCTTC. It translates to CASKTGIPYNEQFF. The chain carries TRBV19 and TRBJ2-1; 7 nucleotides match TRBD1. V lost 9 bases and J lost 2; bases outside the gene matches: 7. Germline V gives CDR1 LNHDA, CDR2 SQIVND (reference sequence). CDR3 length equals 14 residues.

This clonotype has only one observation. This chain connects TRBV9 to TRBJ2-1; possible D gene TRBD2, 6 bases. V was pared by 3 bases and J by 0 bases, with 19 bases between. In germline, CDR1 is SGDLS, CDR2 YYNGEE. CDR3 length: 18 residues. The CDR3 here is CASSASIGTPSSYNEQFF. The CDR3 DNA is TGTGCCAGCAGCGCCTCCATAGGGACTCCGAGCTCCTACAATGAGCAGTTCTTC.

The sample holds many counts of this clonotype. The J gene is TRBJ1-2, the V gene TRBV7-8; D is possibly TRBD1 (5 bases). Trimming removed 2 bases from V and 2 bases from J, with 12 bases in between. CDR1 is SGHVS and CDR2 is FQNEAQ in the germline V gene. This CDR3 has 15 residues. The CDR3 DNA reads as TGTGCCAGCAGCTTAAGTGGGACGTTGAACTATGGCTACACCTTC. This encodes CASSLSGTLNYGYTF. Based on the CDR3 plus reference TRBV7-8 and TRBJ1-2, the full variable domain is GAGVSQSPRYKVAKRGQDVALRCDPISGHVSLFWYQQALGQGPEFLTYFQNEAQLDKSGLPSDRFFAERPEGSVSTLKIQRTQQEDSAVYLCASSLSGTLNYGYTFGSGTRLTVV.

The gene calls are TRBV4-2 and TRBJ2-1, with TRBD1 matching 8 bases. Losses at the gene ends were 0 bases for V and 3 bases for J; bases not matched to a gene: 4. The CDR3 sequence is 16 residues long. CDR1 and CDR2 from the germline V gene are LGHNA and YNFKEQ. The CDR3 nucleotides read TGTGCCAGCAGCCAAGAAACAGGGGGTTTCTACAATGAGCAGTTCTTC. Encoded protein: CASSQETGGFYNEQFF.

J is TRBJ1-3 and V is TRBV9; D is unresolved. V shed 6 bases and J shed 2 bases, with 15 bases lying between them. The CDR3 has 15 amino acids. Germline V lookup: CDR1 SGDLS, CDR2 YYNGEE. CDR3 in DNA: TGTGCCAGCACCGTGTCGGGTTCGACTGGAAACACCATATATTTT. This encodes CASTVSGSTGNTIYF.

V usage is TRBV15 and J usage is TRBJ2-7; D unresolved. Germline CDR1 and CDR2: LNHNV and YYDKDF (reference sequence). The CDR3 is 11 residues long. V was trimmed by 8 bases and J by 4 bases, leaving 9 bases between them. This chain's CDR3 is CATGDTYEQYF. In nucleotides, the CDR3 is TGTGCCACCGGTGATACGTACGAGCAGTACTTC.

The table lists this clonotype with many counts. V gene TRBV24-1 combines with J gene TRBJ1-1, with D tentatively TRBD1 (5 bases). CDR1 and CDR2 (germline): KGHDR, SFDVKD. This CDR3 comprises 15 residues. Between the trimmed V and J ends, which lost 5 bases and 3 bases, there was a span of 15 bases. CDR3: CATSASKQGDTEAFF. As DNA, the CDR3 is TGTGCCACCAGTGCATCTAAGCAGGGCGACACTGAAGCTTTCTTT.

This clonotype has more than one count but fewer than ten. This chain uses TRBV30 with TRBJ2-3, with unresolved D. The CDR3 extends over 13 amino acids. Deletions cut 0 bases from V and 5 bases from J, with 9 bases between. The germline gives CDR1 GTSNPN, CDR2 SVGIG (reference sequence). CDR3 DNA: TGTGCCTGGAGTGTGATGATTGGAGATACGCAGTATTTT. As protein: CAWSVMIGDTQYF.

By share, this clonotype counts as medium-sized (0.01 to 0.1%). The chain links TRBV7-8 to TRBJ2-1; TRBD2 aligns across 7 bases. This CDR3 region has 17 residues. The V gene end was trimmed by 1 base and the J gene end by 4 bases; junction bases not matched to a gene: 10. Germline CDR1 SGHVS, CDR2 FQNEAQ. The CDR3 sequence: CASSLEASGELYNEQFF. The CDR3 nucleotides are TGTGCCAGCAGCTTAGAAGCTAGCGGAGAACTATACAATGAGCAGTTCTTC.

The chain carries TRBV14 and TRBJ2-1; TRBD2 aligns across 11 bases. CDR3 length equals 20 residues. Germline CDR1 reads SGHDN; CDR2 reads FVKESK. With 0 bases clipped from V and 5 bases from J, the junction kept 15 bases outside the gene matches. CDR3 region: CASSQDFGGVSLAGDNEQFF. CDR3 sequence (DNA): TGTGCCAGCAGCCAAGATTTTGGGGGGGTATCACTAGCGGGGGACAATGAGCAGTTCTTC.

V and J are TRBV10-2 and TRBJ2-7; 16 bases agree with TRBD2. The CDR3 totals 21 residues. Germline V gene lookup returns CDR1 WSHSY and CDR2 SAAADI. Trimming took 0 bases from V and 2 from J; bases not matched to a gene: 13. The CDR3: CASSESRPYSGTSGRAYEQYF. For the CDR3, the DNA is TGCGCCAGCAGTGAGTCTCGGCCGTACTCCGGGACTAGCGGGAGGGCCTACGAGCAGTACTTC.

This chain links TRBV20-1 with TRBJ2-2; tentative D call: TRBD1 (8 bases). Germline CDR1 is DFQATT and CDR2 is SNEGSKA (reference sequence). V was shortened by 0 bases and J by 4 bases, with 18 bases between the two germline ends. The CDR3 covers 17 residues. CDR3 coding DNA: TGCAGTGCTAGAGACGTAACAGGGGGGGCCACCACCGGGGAGCTGTTTTTT. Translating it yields CSARDVTGGATTGELFF.

CDR3 DNA sequence: TGTGCCAGCAGCCAGGACGCGGGAGAGTCCTACGAGCAGTACTTC. It is translated as CASSQDAGESYEQYF. This rearrangement joins TRBV5-6 to TRBJ2-7; TRBD2 matches 7 bases. Germline assignment: CDR1 SGHDT and CDR2 YYEEEE. The CDR3 is 15 amino acids. V trimming: 4 bases; J trimming: 1 base; junction bases outside the gene matches: 8.

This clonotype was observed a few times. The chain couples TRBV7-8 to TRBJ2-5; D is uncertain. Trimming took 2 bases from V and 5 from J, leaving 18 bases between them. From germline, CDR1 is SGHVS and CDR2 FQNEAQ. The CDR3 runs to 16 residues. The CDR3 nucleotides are TGTGCCAGCAGCTTAAAACTCGGAACGCGCCCGGAGACCCAGTACTTC. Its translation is CASSLKLGTRPETQYF.

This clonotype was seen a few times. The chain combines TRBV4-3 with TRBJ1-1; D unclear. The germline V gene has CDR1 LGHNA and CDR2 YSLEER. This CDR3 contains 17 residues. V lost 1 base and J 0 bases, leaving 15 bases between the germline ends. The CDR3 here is CASSQVPAGGMNTEAFF. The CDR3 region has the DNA TGCGCCAGCAGCCAAGTTCCCGCAGGAGGTATGAACACTGAAGCTTTCTTT.

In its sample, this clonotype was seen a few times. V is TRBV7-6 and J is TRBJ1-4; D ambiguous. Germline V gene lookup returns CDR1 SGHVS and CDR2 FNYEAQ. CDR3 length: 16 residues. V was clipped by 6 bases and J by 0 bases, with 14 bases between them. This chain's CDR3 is CASSQTARATNEKLFF. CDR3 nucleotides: TGTGCCAGCAGTCAAACAGCCCGAGCAACTAATGAAAAACTGTTTTTT.

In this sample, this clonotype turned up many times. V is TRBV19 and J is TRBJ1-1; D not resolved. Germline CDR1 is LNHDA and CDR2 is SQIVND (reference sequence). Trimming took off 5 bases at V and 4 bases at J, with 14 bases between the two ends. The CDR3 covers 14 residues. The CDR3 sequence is CASSARSESTEAFF. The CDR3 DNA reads TGTGCCAGTAGTGCCCGGAGCGAAAGCACTGAAGCTTTCTTT.

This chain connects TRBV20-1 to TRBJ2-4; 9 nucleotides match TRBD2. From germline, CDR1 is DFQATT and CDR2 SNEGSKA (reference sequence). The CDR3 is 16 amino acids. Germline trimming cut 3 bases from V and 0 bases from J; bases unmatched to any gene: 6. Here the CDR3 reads CSARDLAGLAKNIQYF. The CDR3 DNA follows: TGCAGTGCTAGGGATCTAGCGGGACTAGCCAAAAACATTCAGTACTTC.

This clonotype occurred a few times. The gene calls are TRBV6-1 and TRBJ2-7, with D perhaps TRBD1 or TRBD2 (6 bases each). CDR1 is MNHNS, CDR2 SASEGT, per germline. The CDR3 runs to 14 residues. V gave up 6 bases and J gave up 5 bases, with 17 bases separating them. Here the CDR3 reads CASSLAGDWDEQYF. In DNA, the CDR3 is TGTGCCAGCAGCCTCGCAGGGGACTGGGACGAGCAGTACTTC.

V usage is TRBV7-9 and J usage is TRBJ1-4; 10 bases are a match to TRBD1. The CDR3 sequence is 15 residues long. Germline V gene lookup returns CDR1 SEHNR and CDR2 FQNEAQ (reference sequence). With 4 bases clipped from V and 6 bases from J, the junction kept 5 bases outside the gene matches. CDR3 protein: CASSSLGTGDEKLFF. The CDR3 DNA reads TGTGCCAGCAGCTCCCTGGGGACAGGGGATGAAAAACTGTTTTTT.

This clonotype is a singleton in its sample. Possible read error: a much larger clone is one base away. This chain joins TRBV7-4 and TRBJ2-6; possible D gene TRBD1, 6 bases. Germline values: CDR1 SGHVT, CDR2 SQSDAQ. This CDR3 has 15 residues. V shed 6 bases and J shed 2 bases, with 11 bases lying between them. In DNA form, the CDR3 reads TGTGCCAGCAGGCCAGGGGAACCTGGGGCCAACGTCCTGACTTTC. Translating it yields CASRPGEPGANVLTF.

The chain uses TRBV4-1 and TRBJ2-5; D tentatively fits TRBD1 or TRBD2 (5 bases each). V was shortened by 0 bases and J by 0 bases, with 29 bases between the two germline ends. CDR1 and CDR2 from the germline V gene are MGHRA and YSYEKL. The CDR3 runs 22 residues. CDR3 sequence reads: CASSQERGVGRASTINQETQYF. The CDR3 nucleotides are TGCGCCAGCAGCCAAGAGCGAGGGGTAGGAAGGGCCAGCACTATAAACCAAGAGACCCAGTACTTC.

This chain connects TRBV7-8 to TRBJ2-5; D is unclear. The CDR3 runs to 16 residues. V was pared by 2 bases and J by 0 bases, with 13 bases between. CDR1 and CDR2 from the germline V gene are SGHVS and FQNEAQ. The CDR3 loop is CASSLQGFRYQETQYF. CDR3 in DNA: TGTGCCAGCAGCTTACAAGGGTTTAGGTACCAAGAGACCCAGTACTTC.

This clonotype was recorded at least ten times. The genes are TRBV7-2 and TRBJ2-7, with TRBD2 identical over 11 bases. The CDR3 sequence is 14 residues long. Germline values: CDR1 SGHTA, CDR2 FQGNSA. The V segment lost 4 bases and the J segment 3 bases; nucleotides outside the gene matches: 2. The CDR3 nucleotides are TGTGCCAGCAGCTCCGGGACTAGCGGCTACGAGCAGTACTTC. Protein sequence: CASSSGTSGYEQYF.